The sequence of this TCR beta chain was determined in a study of blood T cells in healthy people across ages. Study results and limitations: The study found more naive CD4+ cells and higher diversity in long-lived than aged donors. Diversity was estimated from one million T cells, and these estimates were considered underestimates.

A second PCR, run for about 6 to 11 cycles, used a sample-barcoded 5' primer plus a J-beta primer mix. TCRdb passed the 5' RACE reads through MiXCR, listing each CDR3 protein once. Among about 2 million distinct CDR3 sequences, roughly 52% were seen once, and the ten largest hold approximately 2.1%. CDR1 SGHVS and CDR2 FQNEAQ come from the germline V gene. The CDR3 runs to 13 residues. J was trimmed by 9 bases and V by 5 bases; bases with no gene match: 7. Comments on this clonotype: The antigen remains undetermined.

The chain carries TRBV7-8 and TRBJ2-1; the match to TRBD2 covers 7 bases. Sequencing used blood. This receptor was obtained from a woman aged 40 to 49 in good health. The CDR3 is CASSPSTGGEQFF. The DNA for the CDR3 is TGTGCCAGCAGCCCTTCGACGGGAGGTGAGCAGTTCTTC.